These 21 T cell receptor beta chains originate from one sample sequenced in a study of PD-1 blockade in classical Hodgkin lymphoma. Measured with immunoSEQ multiplex PCR; TCRdb has only the in-frame clones, and not every one. Of 100,000 to 120,000 clones detected, approximately 89% appear once; the ten largest clones hold over 15%. The time point: cycle 4 day 1 (C4D1), after 6 weeks of nivolumab. Each patient's relapse followed autologous stem cell transplantation, and brentuximab vedotin exposure varied. Sequenced here: peripheral blood mononuclear cells (PBMCs), sampled before the fourth cycle of nivolumab. These receptors all come from a human donor with classical Hodgkin lymphoma.

The table lists this clone with a few counts. The chain joins TRBV6-5 to TRBJ2-2; D is perhaps TRBD2 (6 bases). Trimming removed 2 bases from V and 6 bases from J, with 10 bases in between. The length of the CDR3 is 14 residues. Per germline, CDR1 MNHEY and CDR2 SVGAGI. Here the CDR3 reads CASSYRTSSGELFF. DNA of the CDR3: TGTGCCAGCAGTTACCGTACTAGCTCCGGGGAGCTGTTTTTT.

The chain employs TRBV5-1 and TRBJ2-2; D is unresolved. V gave up 1 base and J gave up 2 bases, with 9 bases separating them. The CDR3 extends over 15 amino acids. CDR1 and CDR2 (germline): SGHRS, YFSETQ. CDR3 sequence: CASSLTTGNTGELFF. The DNA for the CDR3 is TGCGCCAGCAGCTTGACGACGGGCAACACCGGGGAGCTGTTTTTT.

The gene calls are TRBV7-9 and TRBJ2-3; 7 bases fit TRBD2. Germline CDR1 is SEHNR and CDR2 is FQNEAQ (reference sequence). With V trimmed by 4 bases and J by 4 bases, 5 bases remained unmatched. This CDR3 comprises 14 residues. The CDR3 reads CASSSGLGADTQYF. CDR3 sequence (DNA): TGTGCCAGCAGCTCCGGACTAGGCGCAGATACGCAGTATTTT. The full variable domain, with the rest looked up from reference TRBV7-9 and TRBJ2-3, is DTGVSQNPRHKITKRGQNVTFRCDPISEHNRLYWYRQTLGQGPEFLTYFQNEAQLEKSRLLSDRFSAERPKGSFSTLEIQRTEQGDSAMYLCASSSGLGADTQYFGPGTRLTVL.

This clone has only one observation. The chain has TRBV19 and TRBJ1-1, with D unresolved. This CDR3 contains 13 residues. Germline V gene sequence: CDR1 LNHDA, CDR2 SQIVND (reference sequence). V lost 3 bases, J lost 6 bases, and 11 bases lay in between. CDR3 sequence: CASSIQPRAEAFF. The CDR3 DNA reads as TGTGCCAGTAGTATTCAACCCCGTGCTGAAGCTTTCTTT.

The chain is built from TRBV28 and TRBJ1-5; TRBD1 aligns across 7 bases. From germline, CDR1 is MDHEN and CDR2 SYDVKM. With V trimmed by 7 bases and J by 6 bases, 15 bases remained unmatched. This CDR3 has 16 residues. DNA for the CDR3: TGTGCCAGCACTCCCAGGGGGGGGACATTACGTCAGCCCCAGCATTTT. Its protein product is CASTPRGGTLRQPQHF. The variable domain in full, completed from reference TRBV28 and TRBJ1-5, reads DVKVTQSSRYLVKRTGEKVFLECVQDMDHENMFWYRQDPGLGLRLIYFSYDVKMKEKGDIPEGYSVSREKKERFSLILESASTNQTSMYLCASTPRGGTLRQPQHFGDGTRLSIL.

On this clone itself: The sample has other DNA sequences that encode this CDR3 too. This sequence joins TRBV7-2 and TRBJ1-3; 7 bases fit TRBD1. Germline V lookup: CDR1 SGHTA, CDR2 FQGNSA. The length of the CDR3 is 14 residues. V dropped 5 bases and J dropped 3; count of bases not matched to a gene: 4. The CDR3 protein is CASSPGGSGNTIYF. CDR3 DNA sequence: TGTGCCAGCAGCCCAGGGGGGAGTGGAAACACCATATATTTT.

The genes are TRBV28 and TRBJ1-2; D unresolved. Per germline, CDR1 MDHEN and CDR2 SYDVKM. With 4 bases removed from V and 3 bases from J, the gap between germline ends came to 12 bases. CDR3 length equals 14 residues. Written as DNA, the CDR3 is TGTGCCAGCAGTTCCAGCCGGCCAGACTATGGCTACACCTTC. Translation gives CASSSSRPDYGYTF.

The V and J genes are TRBV5-1 and TRBJ1-1; D may be TRBD1 (6 bases). The CDR3 is made up of 15 amino acids. Germline loops: CDR1 SGHRS, CDR2 YFSETQ. Trimming left V 0 bases short and J 4 bases short, with 13 bases between. DNA for the CDR3: TGCGCCAGCAGCTTGGCCGGGGCACAGGGCACTGAAGCTTTCTTT. Protein: CASSLAGAQGTEAFF.

The chain combines TRBV5-4 with TRBJ1-2; possible D gene TRBD1, 6 bases. The ends were cut back, 3 bases at V and 4 bases at J, with 13 bases in the middle. Per germline, CDR1 SGHNT and CDR2 YYREEE (reference sequence). The CDR3 extends over 14 amino acids. Written as DNA, the CDR3 is TGTGCCAGCAGCTCCCCTGGAGGGGGCTATGGCTACACCTTC. Encoded protein: CASSSPGGGYGYTF.

The CDR3 is CASSMVATGELFF. CDR3 nucleotides: TGTGCCAGTAGTATGGTGGCCACCGGGGAGCTGTTTTTT. The rearrangement uses TRBV19 and TRBJ2-2; D is unresolved. Trimming left V 3 bases short and J 4 bases short, with 6 bases between. CDR1 and CDR2 from the germline V gene are LNHDA and SQIVND (reference sequence). The CDR3 has 13 residues.

CDR3 in amino acids: CASSLDMGGSSTDTQYF. In DNA form, the CDR3 reads TGTGCCAGCAGCTTAGATATGGGGGGCTCAAGCACAGATACGCAGTATTTT. V gene TRBV7-6 combines with J gene TRBJ2-3; possibly TRBD1 or TRBD2 for D (6 bases each). Trimming stripped 1 base from V and 0 bases from J, with 14 bases between. The CDR3 has 17 amino acids. Germline V gene sequence: CDR1 SGHVS, CDR2 FNYEAQ.

The chain recombines TRBV2 with TRBJ2-1; D uncertain. The CDR3 is 13 amino acids. Looked up from germline, CDR1 is SNHLY and CDR2 is FYNNEI. Trimming left V 4 bases short and J 4 bases short, with 8 bases between. This CDR3 reads CASSVNTYNEQFF. As DNA, the CDR3 is TGTGCCAGCAGTGTAAACACTTACAATGAGCAGTTCTTC.

The chain combines TRBV5-4 with TRBJ2-7; the D gene is possibly TRBD2 (6 bases). With 4 bases removed from V and 5 bases from J, the gap between germline ends came to 13 bases. Per the germline V gene, CDR1 is SGHNT and CDR2 is YYREEE (reference sequence). This CDR3 region has 13 residues. The CDR3 reads CASSPRGGNEQYF. Here the CDR3 DNA reads TGTGCCAGCAGCCCTCGGGGCGGGAACGAGCAGTACTTC.

The J gene is TRBJ1-5, the V gene TRBV4-3, with TRBD1 identical over 7 bases. The ends lost 1 base at V and 7 bases at J; junction bases unmatched: 4. The length of the CDR3 is 14 residues. Germline V gene lookup returns CDR1 LGHNA and CDR2 YSLEER. CDR3 coding DNA: TGCGCCAGCAGCCAAGCGAACAGGGGCCAGCCCCAGCATTTT. This codes for CASSQANRGQPQHF.

This chain links TRBV23-1 with TRBJ1-5; no firm D call. TRBV23-1 is an ORF, with its function uncertain. V lost 5 bases and J lost 7, with 12 bases in between. The CDR3 loop spans 13 amino acids. CDR3 residues: CASSRSVFQPQHF. In DNA form, the CDR3 reads TGCGCCAGCAGTAGATCGGTCTTCCAGCCCCAGCATTTT.

This chain uses TRBV2 with TRBJ2-1, with TRBD1 as a possible D gene (5 bases). V lost 4 bases and J 4 bases, leaving 8 bases between the germline ends. Germline V gene sequence: CDR1 SNHLY, CDR2 FYNNEI. This CDR3 contains 13 residues. CDR3 bases: TGTGCCAGCAGTGTGGGGCAGTACAATGAGCAGTTCTTC. This encodes CASSVGQYNEQFF.

CDR3 residues: CASSSTGQIGYEQYF. The CDR3 bases are TGTGCCAGCAGCTCGACAGGACAAATAGGGTACGAGCAGTACTTC. The gene calls are TRBV5-6 and TRBJ2-7, with D possibly TRBD1 on 6 matching bases. Germline V CDR1 and CDR2: SGHDT, YYEEEE. V lost 3 bases and J lost 4, with 17 bases in between. The CDR3 length is 15 residues. The whole variable domain, remainder taken from reference TRBV5-6 and TRBJ2-7, is DAGVTQSPTHLIKTRGQQVTLRCSPKSGHDTVSWYQQALGQGPQFIFQYYEEEERQRGNFPDRFSGHQFPNYSSELNVNALLLGDSALYLCASSSTGQIGYEQYFGPGTRLTVT.

V gene TRBV4-1 combines with J gene TRBJ2-1; 7 bases match TRBD2. V gave up 5 bases and J gave up 4 bases; unmatched junction bases: 8. The CDR3 totals 15 residues. Germline V gene sequence: CDR1 MGHRA, CDR2 YSYEKL. This chain's CDR3 is CASSAGEGRYNEQFF. For the CDR3, the DNA is TGCGCCAGCAGCGCCGGGGAGGGGCGTTACAATGAGCAGTTCTTC.

The V call is TRBV6-6, the J call TRBJ1-1; D call uncertain. Germline V lookup: CDR1 MNHNY, CDR2 SVGAGI (reference sequence). V lost 0 bases and J 5 bases, leaving 13 bases between the germline ends. The CDR3 is 15 amino acids. CDR3 amino acids: CASSYSGTPGTEAFF. As DNA, the CDR3 is TGTGCCAGCAGTTACTCGGGCACCCCGGGGACTGAAGCTTTCTTT.

This clone was seen just once. CDR3 sequence reads: CASSITGYGNQPQHF. CDR3 in DNA: TGTGCCAGTAGTATAACAGGGTACGGCAATCAGCCCCAGCATTTT. The chain is built from TRBV19 and TRBJ1-5, with D tentatively TRBD1 (6 bases). The CDR3 spans 15 residues. V lost 2 bases to trimming and J lost 2 bases, with 10 bases between them. Per germline, CDR1 LNHDA and CDR2 SQIVND (reference sequence).

In this sample, this clone turned up a few times. The chain combines TRBV23-1 with TRBJ1-5; no firm D call. TRBV23-1 is an ORF, with its function uncertain. V lost 5 bases and J lost 9, with 11 bases in between. The CDR3 is 12 amino acids. The CDR3 DNA follows: TGCGCCAGCAGTAAAATCCGATGGCCCCAGCATTTT. Amino acid sequence: CASSKIRWPQHF.